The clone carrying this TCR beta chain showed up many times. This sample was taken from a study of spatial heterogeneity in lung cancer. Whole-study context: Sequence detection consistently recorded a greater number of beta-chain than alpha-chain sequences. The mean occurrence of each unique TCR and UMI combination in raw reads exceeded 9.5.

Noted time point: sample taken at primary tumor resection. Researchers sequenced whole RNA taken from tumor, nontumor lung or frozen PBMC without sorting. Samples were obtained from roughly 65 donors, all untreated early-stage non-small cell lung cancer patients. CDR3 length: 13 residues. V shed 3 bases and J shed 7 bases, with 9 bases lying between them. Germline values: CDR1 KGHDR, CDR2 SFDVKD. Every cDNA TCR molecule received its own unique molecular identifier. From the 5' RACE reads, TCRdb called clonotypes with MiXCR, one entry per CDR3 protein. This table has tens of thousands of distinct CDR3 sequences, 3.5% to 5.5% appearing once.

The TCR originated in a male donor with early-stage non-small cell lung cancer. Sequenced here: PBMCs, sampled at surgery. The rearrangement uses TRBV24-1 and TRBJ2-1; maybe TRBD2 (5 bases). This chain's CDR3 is CATSDRTRNEQFF. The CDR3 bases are TGTGCCACCAGTGATCGCACTAGGAATGAGCAGTTCTTC.